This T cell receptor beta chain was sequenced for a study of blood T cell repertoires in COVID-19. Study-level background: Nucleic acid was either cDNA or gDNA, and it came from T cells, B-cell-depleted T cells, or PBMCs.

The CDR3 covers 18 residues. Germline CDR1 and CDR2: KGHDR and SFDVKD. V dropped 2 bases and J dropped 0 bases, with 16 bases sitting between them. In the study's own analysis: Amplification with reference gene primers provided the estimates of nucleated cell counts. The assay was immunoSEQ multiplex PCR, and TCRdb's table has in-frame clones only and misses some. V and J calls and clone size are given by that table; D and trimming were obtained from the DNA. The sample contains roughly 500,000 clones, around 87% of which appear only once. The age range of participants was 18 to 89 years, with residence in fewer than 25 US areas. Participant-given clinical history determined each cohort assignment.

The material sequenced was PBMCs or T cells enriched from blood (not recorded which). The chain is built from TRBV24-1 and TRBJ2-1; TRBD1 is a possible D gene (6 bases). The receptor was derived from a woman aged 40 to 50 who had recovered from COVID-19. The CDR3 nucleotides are TGTGCCACCAGTGATTCACGCCTGGACAGAGGCTCCTACAATGAGCAGTTCTTC. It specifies CATSDSRLDRGSYNEQFF.